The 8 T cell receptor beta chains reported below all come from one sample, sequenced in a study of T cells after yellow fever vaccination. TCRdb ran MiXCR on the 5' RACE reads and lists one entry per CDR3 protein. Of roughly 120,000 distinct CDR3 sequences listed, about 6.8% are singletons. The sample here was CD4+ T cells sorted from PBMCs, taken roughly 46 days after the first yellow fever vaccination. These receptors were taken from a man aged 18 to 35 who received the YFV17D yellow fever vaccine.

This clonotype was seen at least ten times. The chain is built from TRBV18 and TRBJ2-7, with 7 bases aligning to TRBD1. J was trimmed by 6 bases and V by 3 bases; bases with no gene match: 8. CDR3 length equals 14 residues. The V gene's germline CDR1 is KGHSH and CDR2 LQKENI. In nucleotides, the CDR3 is TGTGCCAGCTCACCCCAACAGGGGTCTCTCGAGCAGTACGTC. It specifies CASSPQQGSLEQYV.

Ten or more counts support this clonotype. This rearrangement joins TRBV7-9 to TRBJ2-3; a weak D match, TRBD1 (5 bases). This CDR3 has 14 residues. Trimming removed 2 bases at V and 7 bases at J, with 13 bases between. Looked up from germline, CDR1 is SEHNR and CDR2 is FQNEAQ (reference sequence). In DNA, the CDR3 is TGTGCCAGCAGCTTAACGGCAGGGTCTAATACGCAGTATTTT. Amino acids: CASSLTAGSNTQYF.

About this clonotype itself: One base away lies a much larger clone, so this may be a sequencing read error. The DNA for the CDR3 is TGTGCCAGCAGCCAAGCGACTCCGGGGTCCGAGCAGTACTTC. It is translated as CASSQATPGSEQYF. The J gene is TRBJ2-7, the V gene TRBV3-1; possibly TRBD2 for D (5 bases). Germline CDR1 reads LGHDT; CDR2 reads YNNKEL (reference sequence). V lost 1 base to trimming and J lost 6 bases, with 13 bases between them. This CDR3 is built from 14 residues.

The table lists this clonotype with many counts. CDR3 in amino acids: CASSQTGPGELFF. The CDR3 coding sequence is TGTGCCAGCAGTCAGACAGGGCCCGGGGAGCTGTTTTTT. The chain combines TRBV12-3 or TRBV12-4 with TRBJ2-2, with 7 bases lining up with TRBD1. CDR3 length: 13 amino acids. Trimming removed 5 bases from V and 6 bases from J; junction bases left unmatched: 3.

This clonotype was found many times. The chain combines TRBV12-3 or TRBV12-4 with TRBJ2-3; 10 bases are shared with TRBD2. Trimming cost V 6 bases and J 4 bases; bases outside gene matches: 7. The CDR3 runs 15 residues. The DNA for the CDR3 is TGTGCCAGCAGGAGAGCGGGGGGGTTGCCAGATACGCAGTATTTT. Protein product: CASRRAGGLPDTQYF.

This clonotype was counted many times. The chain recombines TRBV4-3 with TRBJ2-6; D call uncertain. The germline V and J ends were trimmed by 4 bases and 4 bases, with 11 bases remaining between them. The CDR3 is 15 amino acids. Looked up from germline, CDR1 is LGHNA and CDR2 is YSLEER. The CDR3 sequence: CASSLDNDGANVLTF. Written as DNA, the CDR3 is TGCGCCAGCAGCCTAGACAATGACGGGGCCAACGTCCTGACTTTC.

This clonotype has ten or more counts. CDR3 loop: CSALEDGTDTQYF. For the CDR3, the DNA is TGCAGTGCTCTGGAGGACGGCACAGATACGCAGTATTTT. V usage is TRBV20-1 and J usage is TRBJ2-3, with a possible D match to TRBD2 (5 bases). The length of the CDR3 is 13 residues. The germline gives CDR1 DFQATT, CDR2 SNEGSKA (reference sequence). Deletions cut 5 bases from V and 1 base from J, with 10 bases between.

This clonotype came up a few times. CDR3 bases: TGTGCCAGCAGGCCCGTGGACAGCTCTGGAAACACCATATATTTT. Encoded protein: CASRPVDSSGNTIYF. This rearrangement joins TRBV28 to TRBJ1-3, with a weak D call TRBD1 (6 bases). Germline V gene sequence: CDR1 MDHEN, CDR2 SYDVKM. CDR3 size: 15 residues. The V end was cut by 6 bases, the J end by 0 bases, with 12 bases between.